This TCR beta chain was identified during a study of prognosis after radiotherapy for stage I lung cancer. Study-wide background: Radiotherapy was SBRT in 3 to 5 fractions with a biologically effective dose of at least 100 Gy. Whole-study findings and limits: Usage of TRBV and TRBJ genes reportedly differed between metastatic and non-metastatic patients.

This clonotype has a count of ten or more. The target antigen is unknown. CDR3 of TCR beta was amplified from genomic DNA via a two-round multiplex PCR. Amplification during the initial PCR round employed primers specific to each TRBV and TRBJ gene. Second-round PCR used universal primers. TCRdb reprocessed the multiplex PCR reads with MiXCR, giving one entry per CDR3 protein. The sample lists 20,000 or so distinct CDR3 sequences, about a quarter seen once, with roughly 23% in the top ten. A volume of approximately 6.5 milliliters of peripheral blood was collected by draw at each of two time points. Sequencing was performed on PBMCs, taken before or after stereotactic body radiation therapy (not recorded which). The receptor was derived from a donor aged 50 or older with non-small cell lung cancer.

The CDR3 DNA sequence: TGTGCCAGCAGTCCACTTAGCGGAGGCTCGTACAATGAGCAGTTCTTC. Translating it yields CASSPLSGGSYNEQFF. The gene calls are TRBV6-1 and TRBJ2-1; D is perhaps TRBD2 (6 bases). The ends were cut back, 5 bases at V and 4 bases at J, with 18 bases in the middle. CDR1 is MNHNS, CDR2 SASEGT, per germline. This CDR3 has 16 residues.